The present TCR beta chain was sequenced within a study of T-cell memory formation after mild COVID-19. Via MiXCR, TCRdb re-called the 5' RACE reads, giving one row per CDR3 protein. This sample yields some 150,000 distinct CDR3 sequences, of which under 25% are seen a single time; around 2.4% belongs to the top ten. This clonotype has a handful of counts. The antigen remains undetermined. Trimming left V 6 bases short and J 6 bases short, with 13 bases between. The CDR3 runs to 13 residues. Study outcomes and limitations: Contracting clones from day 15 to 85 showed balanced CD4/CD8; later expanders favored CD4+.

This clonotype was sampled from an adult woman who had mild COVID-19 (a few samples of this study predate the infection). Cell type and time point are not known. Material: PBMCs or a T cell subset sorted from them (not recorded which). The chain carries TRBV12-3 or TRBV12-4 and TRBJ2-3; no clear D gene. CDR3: CASSLGGFDTQYF. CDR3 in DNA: TGTGCCAGCAGCCTTGGTGGGTTCGATACGCAGTATTTT.